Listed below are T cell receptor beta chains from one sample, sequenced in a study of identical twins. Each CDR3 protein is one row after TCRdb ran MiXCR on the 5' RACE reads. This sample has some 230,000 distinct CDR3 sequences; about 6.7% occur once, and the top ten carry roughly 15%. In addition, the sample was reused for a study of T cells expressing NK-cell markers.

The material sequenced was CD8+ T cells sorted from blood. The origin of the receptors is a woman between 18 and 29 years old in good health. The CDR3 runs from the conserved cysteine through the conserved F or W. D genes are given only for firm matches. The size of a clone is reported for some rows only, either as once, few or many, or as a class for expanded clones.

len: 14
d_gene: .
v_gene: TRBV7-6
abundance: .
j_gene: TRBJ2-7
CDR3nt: TGTGCCAGCAGCTTAACAGGGATCCTCTCCGAGCAGTACTTC
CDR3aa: CASSLTGILSEQYF

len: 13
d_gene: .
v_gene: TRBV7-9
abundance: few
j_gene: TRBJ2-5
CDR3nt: TGTGCCAGCAGAAAAGGGACCCAAGAGACCCAGTACTTC
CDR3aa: CASRKGTQETQYF

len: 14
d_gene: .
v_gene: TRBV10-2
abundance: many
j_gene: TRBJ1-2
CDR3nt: TGCGCCAGCAGTGATGGGGGTTTCGGAAATGGCTACACCTTC
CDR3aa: CASSDGGFGNGYTF

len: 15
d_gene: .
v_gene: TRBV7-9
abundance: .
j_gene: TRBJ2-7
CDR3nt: TGTGCCAGCAGCTTACCTTCTGGGCATTTCTACGAGCAGTACTTC
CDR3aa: CASSLPSGHFYEQYF

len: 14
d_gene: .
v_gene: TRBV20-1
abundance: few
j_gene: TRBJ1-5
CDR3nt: TGCAGTGCTCTTTTCGGAGGCTTCAATCAGCCCCAGCATTTT
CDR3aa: CSALFGGFNQPQHF

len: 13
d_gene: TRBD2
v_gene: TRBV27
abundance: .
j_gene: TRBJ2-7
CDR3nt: TGTGCCACAGGACTAGCGGGAGTCTACGAGCAGTACTTC
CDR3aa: CATGLAGVYEQYF

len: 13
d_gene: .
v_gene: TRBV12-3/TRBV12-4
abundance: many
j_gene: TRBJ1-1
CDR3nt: TGTGCCAGCAGTTTAATAATGGGGACTGAAGCTTTCTTT
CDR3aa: CASSLIMGTEAFF

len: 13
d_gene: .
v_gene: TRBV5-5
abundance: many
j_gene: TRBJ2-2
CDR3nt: TGTGCCAGCAGCTTTTGGAGCACCGGGGAGCTGTTTTTT
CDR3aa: CASSFWSTGELFF

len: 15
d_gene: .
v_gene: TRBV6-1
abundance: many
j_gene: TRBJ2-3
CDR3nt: TGTGCCAGCAGTGAATGGGGGGGCGCAACAGATACGCAGTATTTT
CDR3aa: CASSEWGGATDTQYF

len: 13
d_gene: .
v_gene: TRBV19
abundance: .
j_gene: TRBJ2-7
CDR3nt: TGTGCCAGCTCGGACACCCTCTCCTACGAGCAGTACTTC
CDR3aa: CASSDTLSYEQYF

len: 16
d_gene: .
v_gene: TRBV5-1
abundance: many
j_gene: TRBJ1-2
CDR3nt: TGCGCCAGCAGCGCTAATTCAGGGATAGCTAACTATGGCTACACCTTC
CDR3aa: CASSANSGIANYGYTF

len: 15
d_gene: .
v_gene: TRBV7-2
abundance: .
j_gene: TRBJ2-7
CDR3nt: TGTGCCAGCAGCTTGGACAACAGGGAGGCGTACGAGCAGTACTTC
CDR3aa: CASSLDNREAYEQYF

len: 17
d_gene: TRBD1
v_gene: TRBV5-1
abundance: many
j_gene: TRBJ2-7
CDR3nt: TGCGCCAGCAGCCCAGTTATCGACAGGGGTCATGACTACGAGCAGTACTTC
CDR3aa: CASSPVIDRGHDYEQYF

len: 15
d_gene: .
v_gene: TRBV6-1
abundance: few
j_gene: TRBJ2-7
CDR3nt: TGTGCCAGCAGTGCCCTCGATTTGATCTCCTACGAGCAGTACTTC
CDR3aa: CASSALDLISYEQYF

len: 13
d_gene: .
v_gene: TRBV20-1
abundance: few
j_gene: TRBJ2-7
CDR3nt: TGCAGTGCTCAAGGACTGGACTCCTACGAGCAGTACTTC
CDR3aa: CSAQGLDSYEQYF

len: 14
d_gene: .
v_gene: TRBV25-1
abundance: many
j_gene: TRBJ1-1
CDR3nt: TGTGCCAGCAGTGGCGGTGGGGGACTCACTGAAGCTTTCTTT
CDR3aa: CASSGGGGLTEAFF

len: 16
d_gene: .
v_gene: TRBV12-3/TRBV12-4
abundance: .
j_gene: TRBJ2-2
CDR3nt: TGTGCCAGCAGTTTAAAGGCAGGGCCGCTAACCGGGGAGCTGTTTTTT
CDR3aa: CASSLKAGPLTGELFF

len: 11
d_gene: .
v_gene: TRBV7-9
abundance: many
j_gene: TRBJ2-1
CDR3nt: TGTGCCAGCAGTCCAGGCTATGAGCAGTTCTTC
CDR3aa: CASSPGYEQFF

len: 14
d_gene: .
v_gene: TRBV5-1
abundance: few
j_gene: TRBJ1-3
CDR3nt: TGCGCCAGCAGCGACCTAACCTCTGGAAACACCATATATTTT
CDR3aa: CASSDLTSGNTIYF

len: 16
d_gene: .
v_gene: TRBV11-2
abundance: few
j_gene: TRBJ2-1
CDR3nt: TGTGCCAGCAGCCCCGTAAGTGGTGGCTCCTACAATGAGCAGTTCTTC
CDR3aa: CASSPVSGGSYNEQFF

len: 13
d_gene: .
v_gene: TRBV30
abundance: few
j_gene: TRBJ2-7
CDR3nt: TGTGCCTGGAGTGTAGGACCCGCACGCGAGCAGTACTTC
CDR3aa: CAWSVGPAREQYF

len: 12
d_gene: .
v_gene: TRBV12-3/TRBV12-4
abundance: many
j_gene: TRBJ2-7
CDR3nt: TGTGCCAGCAGTTTCGCACGGTACGAGCAGTACTTC
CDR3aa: CASSFARYEQYF

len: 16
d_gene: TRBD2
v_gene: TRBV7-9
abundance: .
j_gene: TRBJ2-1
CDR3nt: TGTGCCAGCAGCTTAGGGGGCAGCGGGGGTTTTTATGAGCAGTTCTTC
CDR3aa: CASSLGGSGGFYEQFF

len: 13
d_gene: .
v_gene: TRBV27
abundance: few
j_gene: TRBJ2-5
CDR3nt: TGTGCCAGCCGAGGGGTCCGGGGGGAGACCCAGTACTTC
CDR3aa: CASRGVRGETQYF

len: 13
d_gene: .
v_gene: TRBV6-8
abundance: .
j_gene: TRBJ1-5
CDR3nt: TGTGCCAACTGGGGCCTGGGCAATCAGCCCCAGCATTTT
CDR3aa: CANWGLGNQPQHF

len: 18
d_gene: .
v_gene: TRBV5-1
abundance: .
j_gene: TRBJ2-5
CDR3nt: TGCGCCAGCAGCTACCCCGATCCTCCTCGACGGAATCAAGAGACCCAGTACTTC
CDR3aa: CASSYPDPPRRNQETQYF

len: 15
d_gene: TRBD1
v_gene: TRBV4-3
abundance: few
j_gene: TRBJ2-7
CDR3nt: TGCGCCAGCAGCCAATCGGGACAGGGTATTTACGAGCAGTACTTC
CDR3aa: CASSQSGQGIYEQYF

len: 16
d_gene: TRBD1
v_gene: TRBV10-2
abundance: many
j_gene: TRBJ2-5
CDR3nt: TGCGCCAGCAGCCCCTCCCGGGACAGGGGACTGGAGACCCAGTACTTC
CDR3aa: CASSPSRDRGLETQYF

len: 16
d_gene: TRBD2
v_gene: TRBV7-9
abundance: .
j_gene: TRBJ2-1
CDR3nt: TGTGCCAGCAGCTCAGATACCGGACTAGCGTCCAATGAGCAGTTCTTC
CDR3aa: CASSSDTGLASNEQFF

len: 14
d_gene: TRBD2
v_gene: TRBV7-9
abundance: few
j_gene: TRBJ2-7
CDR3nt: TGTGCCAGCAGCAACGGACTAGTACTACACGAGCAGTACTTC
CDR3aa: CASSNGLVLHEQYF

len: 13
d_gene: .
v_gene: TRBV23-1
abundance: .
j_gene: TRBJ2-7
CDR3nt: TGCGCCAGCAGTCTTCCCCCGTGGGACGAGCAGTACTTC
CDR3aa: CASSLPPWDEQYF

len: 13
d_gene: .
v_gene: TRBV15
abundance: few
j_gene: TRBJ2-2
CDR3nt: TGTGCCACCAGCAGGGCCTCCACCGGGGAGCTGTTTTTT
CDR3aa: CATSRASTGELFF

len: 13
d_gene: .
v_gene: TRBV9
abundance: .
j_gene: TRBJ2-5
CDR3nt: TGTGCCAGCAGCGCATGGGCCGGGGAGACCCAGTACTTC
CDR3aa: CASSAWAGETQYF

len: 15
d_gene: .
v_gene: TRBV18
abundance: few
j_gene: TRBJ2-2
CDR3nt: TGTGCCAGCTCACCAATCGAGGACCCCACCGGGGAGCTGTTTTTT
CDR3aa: CASSPIEDPTGELFF

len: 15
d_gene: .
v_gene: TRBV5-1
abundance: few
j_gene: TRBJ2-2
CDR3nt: TGCGCCAGCACCCCCCGGGGCCCGAACACCGGGGAGCTGTTTTTT
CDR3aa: CASTPRGPNTGELFF

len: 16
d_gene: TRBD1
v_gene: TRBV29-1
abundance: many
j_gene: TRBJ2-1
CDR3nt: TGCAGCGTTGAAGGCGCTCCGGGACAGCGATGGGATGAGCAGTTCTTC
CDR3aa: CSVEGAPGQRWDEQFF

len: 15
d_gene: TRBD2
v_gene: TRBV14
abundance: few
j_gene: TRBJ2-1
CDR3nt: TGTGCCAGCAGCCCGTTAGCGGGGGGCCATCAGGGGGAGTTCTTC
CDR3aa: CASSPLAGGHQGEFF

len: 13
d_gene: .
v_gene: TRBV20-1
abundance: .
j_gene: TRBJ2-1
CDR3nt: TGCAGTGCTCCAGGCCCGTGGGACAATGAGCAGTTCTTC
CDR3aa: CSAPGPWDNEQFF

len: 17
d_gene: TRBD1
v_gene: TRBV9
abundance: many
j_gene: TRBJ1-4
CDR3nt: TGTGCCAGCAGCGTATCCGGGACAGGGTTGTCTAATGAAAAACTGTTTTTT
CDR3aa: CASSVSGTGLSNEKLFF

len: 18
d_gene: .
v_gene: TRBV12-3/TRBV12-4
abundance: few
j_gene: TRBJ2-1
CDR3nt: TGTGCCAGCAGTCCCACCGCGGTCGGGGGACCCGACTGGGATGAGCAGTTCTTC
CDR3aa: CASSPTAVGGPDWDEQFF

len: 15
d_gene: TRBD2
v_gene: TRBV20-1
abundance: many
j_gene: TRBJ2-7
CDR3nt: TGCAGTGCTAGAGACATAGCGGGGGGGGACTACGAGCAGTACTTC
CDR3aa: CSARDIAGGDYEQYF

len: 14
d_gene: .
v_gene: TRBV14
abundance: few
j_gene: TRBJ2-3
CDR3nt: TGTGCCAGCAGCCCACGACAGGATCCAGATACGCAGTATTTT
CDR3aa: CASSPRQDPDTQYF

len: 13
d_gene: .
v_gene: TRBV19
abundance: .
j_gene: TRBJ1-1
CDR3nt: TGTGCCAGTAAAAGGCAGGCGAACACTGAAGCTTTCTTT
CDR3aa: CASKRQANTEAFF

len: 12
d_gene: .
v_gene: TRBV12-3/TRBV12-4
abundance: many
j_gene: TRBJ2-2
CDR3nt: TGTGCCTCCGAAGCAGGGGCCGGGGAGCTGTTTTTT
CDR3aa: CASEAGAGELFF